Below are 23 T cell receptor beta chains sequenced from a single sample in a study of CD8+CD57+ T cells in acquired aplastic anemia. According to the study, genomic DNA was the template for TCR beta VDJ and CDR3 profiling. TCRdb called the reads again in MiXCR, with one record for every CDR3 protein. Of fewer than 250,000 distinct CDR3 sequences listed, 50% to 55% were seen once; the top ten hold 15% to 20%. The sample was sorted CD4+, CD8+, or CD8+CD57+ T cells (not recorded which) from PBMCs. Source of these receptors: a human donor in good health, serving as a control.

As for this clonotype: A clone one base away is much larger, so this may be a read error. The chain has TRBV9 and TRBJ1-6; D is undetermined. This CDR3 has 16 residues. V lost 4 bases, J lost 11 bases, and 22 bases lay in between. From germline, CDR1 is SGDLS and CDR2 YYNGEE. Written as DNA, the CDR3 is TGTGCCAGCAGCAGAACGCACAAGTCCTCCTATCCACCCCTCCACTTT. It specifies CASSRTHKSSYPPLHF.

This clonotype came up many times. The chain couples TRBV24-1 to TRBJ2-5, with a weak D call TRBD1 (6 bases). Trimming took off 8 bases at V and 3 bases at J, with 12 bases between the two ends. This CDR3 has 13 residues. CDR1 and CDR2 (germline): KGHDR, SFDVKD. The CDR3 sequence: CATNRDNEETQYF. The CDR3 nucleotides read TGTGCCACCAACCGGGACAATGAAGAGACCCAGTACTTC.

In its sample, this clonotype was seen once. The rearrangement joins TRBV2 to TRBJ2-3, with D perhaps matching TRBD2 (5 bases). Looked up from germline, CDR1 is SNHLY and CDR2 is FYNNEI. The V end was cut by 3 bases, the J end by 3 bases, with 7 bases between. There are 13 residues in the CDR3. This CDR3 reads CASSDGGTDTQYF. CDR3 bases: TGTGCCAGCAGTGATGGCGGGACAGATACGCAGTATTTT. The full variable domain, its missing parts supplied by reference TRBV2 and TRBJ2-3, is EPEVTQTPSHQVTQMGQEVILRCVPISNHLYFYWYRQILGQKVEFLVSFYNNEISEKSEIFDDQFSVERPDGSNFTLKIRSTKLEDSAMYFCASSDGGTDTQYFGPGTRLTVL.

The chain links TRBV12-3 or TRBV12-4 to TRBJ2-7; TRBD2 agrees at 7 bases. CDR3 size: 12 residues. V dropped 6 bases and J dropped 6; count of bases not matched to a gene: 5. CDR3 bases: TGTGCCAGCAGCCAGACTAGCACCGAGCAGTACTTC. Amino acids: CASSQTSTEQYF.

This chain links TRBV12-3 or TRBV12-4 with TRBJ2-1, with TRBD2 identical over 15 bases. J lost 6 bases, V lost 6 bases, and 6 bases had no gene match. The CDR3 is 16 residues long. CDR3 sequence (DNA): TGTGCCAGCAGCAGACCGGGACTAGCGGGGGGCAATGAGCAGTTCTTC. This sequence encodes CASSRPGLAGGNEQFF.

V usage is TRBV20-1 and J usage is TRBJ1-5, with 7 bases aligning to TRBD1. From germline, CDR1 is DFQATT and CDR2 SNEGSKA (reference sequence). With V trimmed by 4 bases and J by 6 bases, 12 bases remained unmatched. The CDR3 totals 15 residues. CDR3 DNA sequence: TGCAGTGCTAAAAACCGACAGGGAACGGGTCAGCCCCAGCATTTT. Its protein is CSAKNRQGTGQPQHF.

The chain links TRBV25-1 to TRBJ2-2, with 7 bases identical to TRBD2. The CDR3 covers 12 residues. With 7 bases clipped from V and 4 bases from J, the junction kept 0 bases outside the gene matches. Germline CDR1 and CDR2: MGHDK and SYGVNS. CDR3: CASTGGTGELFF. The CDR3, as DNA: TGTGCCAGCACGGGAGGCACCGGGGAGCTGTTTTTT.

In the case of this clonotype: A junction boundary mismatches the germline segment, possibly from a read error. The chain combines TRBV5-1 with TRBJ1-2, with D possibly being TRBD1 (5 bases). From germline, CDR1 is SGHRS and CDR2 YFSETQ. The CDR3 has 11 residues. The CDR3, as DNA: TGTGCCAGCAGTCCCAGGGAAGGGGCCACCTTC. This encodes CASSPREGATF.

A note on this clonotype: Germline is not matched at one junction end, which may reflect a read error. V and J are TRBV5-1 and TRBJ1-1; a possible D gene is TRBD1 (6 bases). Germline V gene sequence: CDR1 SGHRS, CDR2 YFSETQ. The CDR3 length is 13 residues. The CDR3 sequence is CASSYDRNAEVFF. The CDR3 bases are TGTGCCAGCAGTTATGACAGGAACGCTGAAGTTTTCTTT. The full variable domain, in which reference TRBV5-1 and TRBJ1-1 provide the parts outside the CDR3, is KAGVTQTPRYLIKTRGQQVTLSCSPISGHRSVSWYQQTPGQGLQFLFEYFSETQRNKGNFPGRFSGRQFSNSRSEMNVSTLELGDSALYLCASSYDRNAEVFFGQGTRLTVV.

This clonotype was counted at least ten times. This chain connects TRBV13 to TRBJ2-3; no reliable D call. The CDR3 runs to 16 residues. V was pared by 5 bases and J by 1 base, with 16 bases between. Germline V gives CDR1 PRHDT, CDR2 FYEKMQ (reference sequence). CDR3 nucleotides: TGTGCCAGCAGCCCCCCTTGGCGGAGACGCACAGATACGCAGTATTTT. This sequence encodes CASSPPWRRRTDTQYF.

This clonotype was detected ten times or more. The chain couples TRBV20-1 to TRBJ1-2; the D is unclear. Germline lookup yields CDR1 DFQATT and CDR2 SNEGSKA (reference sequence). The CDR3 runs to 15 residues. Trimming left V 4 bases short and J 2 bases short, with 17 bases between. The CDR3 sequence: CSATPVSGINYGYTF. In DNA form, the CDR3 reads TGCAGTGCTACCCCAGTCTCCGGGATAAACTATGGCTACACCTTC.

V usage is TRBV7-9 and J usage is TRBJ2-3, with D tentatively TRBD1 or TRBD2 (6 bases each). The germline V gene encodes CDR1 SEHNR and CDR2 FQNEAQ (reference sequence). The CDR3 extends over 17 amino acids. Trimming shortened V by 3 bases and J by 0 bases, and 16 bases separated the two germline ends. This chain's CDR3 is CASSFGGRGTSTDTQYF. DNA of the CDR3: TGTGCCAGCAGCTTTGGGGGGCGAGGGACGAGCACAGATACGCAGTATTTT.

Details on this clonotype: Sequence at one end of the junction differs from germline and may be a read error. The V and J genes are TRBV2 and TRBJ1-6, with D possibly being TRBD1 (5 bases). The V gene's germline CDR1 is SNHLY and CDR2 FYNNEI. This CDR3 contains 14 residues. The CDR3 DNA is TGTGCCAGCATGCCCGGGACCTACAATTCACCCCTCCACTTT. The encoded protein is CASMPGTYNSPLHF. Using reference TRBV2 and TRBJ1-6 for the parts outside the CDR3, the full variable domain is EPEVTQTPSHQVTQMGQEVILRCVPISNHLYFYWYRQILGQKVEFLVSFYNNEISEKSEIFDDQFSVERPDGSNFTLKIRSTKLEDSAMYFCASMPGTYNSPLHFGNGTRLTVT.

The sample holds many counts of this clonotype. The rearrangement links TRBV9 to TRBJ2-3, with TRBD2 matching 8 bases. The CDR3 consists of 16 residues. The germline CDR1 and CDR2 sequences are SGDLS and YYNGEE. The V gene end was trimmed by 0 bases and the J gene end by 2 bases; junction bases not matched to a gene: 5. In nucleotides, the CDR3 is TGTGCCAGCAGCGTAGAGACAGCGGGGGTCACAGATACGCAGTATTTT. Translating it yields CASSVETAGVTDTQYF.

This clonotype showed up many times. The genes are TRBV7-2 and TRBJ2-5; D may be TRBD2 (6 bases). V lost 4 bases and J 1 base, leaving 16 bases between the germline ends. This CDR3 contains 16 residues. From germline, CDR1 is SGHTA and CDR2 FQGNSA. The CDR3 protein is CASSSNPRDFQETQYF. The CDR3 DNA follows: TGTGCCAGCAGCTCTAACCCACGGGACTTCCAAGAGACCCAGTACTTC.

This clonotype has a count of ten or more. V is TRBV5-1 and J is TRBJ1-4, with 9 bases fitting TRBD1. Trimming removed 3 bases from V and 5 bases from J; junction bases left unmatched: 5. The CDR3 covers 15 residues. Per germline, CDR1 SGHRS and CDR2 YFSETQ. CDR3 sequence (DNA): TGCGCCAGCAGCTCGATACAGGGGGCGAATGAAAAACTGTTTTTT. Residues: CASSSIQGANEKLFF.

This clonotype was seen more than once but under ten times. The chain couples TRBV30 to TRBJ2-7; perhaps TRBD1 as D (5 bases). The CDR3 has 13 residues. V lost 2 bases and J lost 6, with 14 bases in between. Germline lookup yields CDR1 GTSNPN and CDR2 SVGIG (reference sequence). The CDR3, as DNA: TGTGCCTGGAGTACCTCCGGACATCGCGAGCAGTACTTC. The encoded protein is CAWSTSGHREQYF.

This clonotype was picked up many times. The chain links TRBV20-1 to TRBJ2-3; D gene unclear. V was pared by 7 bases and J by 4 bases, with 9 bases between. Germline CDR1 reads DFQATT; CDR2 reads SNEGSKA (reference sequence). CDR3 size: 11 residues. This chain's CDR3 is CSVSAADTQYF. CDR3 DNA sequence: TGCAGTGTTTCGGCAGCAGATACGCAGTATTTT.

The rearrangement uses TRBV27 and TRBJ2-1; D may be TRBD2 (7 bases). CDR3 length: 15 residues. With 2 bases removed from V and 2 bases from J, the gap between germline ends came to 10 bases. CDR1 MNHEY and CDR2 SMNVEV come from the germline V gene (reference sequence). The CDR3 sequence: CASSLSGTPYNEQFF. CDR3 nucleotide sequence: TGTGCCAGCAGTTTAAGCGGGACACCCTACAATGAGCAGTTCTTC.

The chain is built from TRBV20-1 and TRBJ1-5; weak D call: TRBD1 (5 bases). CDR1 and CDR2 from the germline V gene are DFQATT and SNEGSKA (reference sequence). V dropped 5 bases and J dropped 2 bases, with 19 bases sitting between them. The CDR3 has 16 amino acids. CDR3 nucleotides: TGCAGTGCTCCCCGATCCGGTGGGGGGGGCAATCAGCCCCAGCATTTT. This encodes CSAPRSGGGGNQPQHF.

This clonotype was seen many times. This chain connects TRBV6-5 to TRBJ1-2; TRBD1 matches 9 bases. The CDR3 spans 15 residues. The V gene's germline CDR1 is MNHEY and CDR2 SVGAGI. With V trimmed by 3 bases and J by 5 bases, 7 bases remained unmatched. The CDR3 DNA reads as TGTGCCAGCAGTTATTCCGAGACAGGGGGGTATGGCTACACCTTC. Translated, it gives CASSYSETGGYGYTF.

This clonotype has a single count. V usage is TRBV10-3 and J usage is TRBJ2-5; D may be TRBD1 or TRBD2 (5 bases each). Trimming stripped 4 bases from V and 5 bases from J, with 11 bases between. CDR1 and CDR2 from the germline V gene are ENHRY and SYGVKD. The CDR3 has 13 residues. CDR3 nucleotides: TGTGCCATCAGTGGAGGGGAAGGGGAGACCCAGTACTTC. Translated: CAISGGEGETQYF.

The J gene is TRBJ2-7, the V gene TRBV4-2, with 7 bases lining up with TRBD1. The CDR3 is made up of 15 amino acids. In germline, CDR1 is LGHNA, CDR2 YNFKEQ. Losses at the gene ends were 5 bases for V and 2 bases for J; bases not matched to a gene: 9. CDR3 amino acids: CASSGQTGLPYEQYF. CDR3 DNA: TGTGCCAGCAGCGGGCAGACAGGGTTACCCTACGAGCAGTACTTC.